Here is one T cell receptor (beta chain) with its context. The sample belongs to a study of cytomegalovirus exposure and HLA in healthy donors. There are 18 residues in the CDR3. Germline V gene data show CDR1 as LNHDA and CDR2 as SQIVND (reference sequence). J lost 3 bases, V lost 4 bases, and 11 bases had no gene match. PCR was performed using 60 Vbeta and 13 Jbeta primers. The assay was immunoSEQ multiplex PCR, and TCRdb's table has in-frame clones only and misses some. The sample carries roughly 190,000 clones, under 85% recorded once. The source of this sequence is a woman aged 18 to 35 in good health and CMV-seronegative. Sequenced sample: PBMCs. This chain connects TRBV19 to TRBJ1-5; the match to TRBD1 covers 11 bases. The CDR3 DNA follows: TGTGCCAGTAGTACACGGACAGGGGGCCACGTAGTCAATCAGCCCCAGCATTTT. It translates to CASSTRTGGHVVNQPQHF.